This TCR beta chain derives from a study of T-cell reconstitution after alpha-beta-depleted transplantation in children. This CDR3 comprises 12 residues. CDR1 is SQVTM, CDR2 ANQGSEA, per germline. V was trimmed by 4 bases and J by 1 base, leaving 7 bases between them. This clonotype was seen repeatedly, ten times or more. Unique molecular identifiers tagged the TCRbeta library. TCRdb fed the PCR reads into MiXCR, producing one record per CDR3 protein. Of about 610,000 distinct CDR3 sequences listed, about 11% are singletons. The material sequenced was PBMCs from the stem cell graft donor, taken from the stem cell graft. The V gene is TRBV29-1, the J gene TRBJ1-1, with D hard to call. This sequence originates from a human donor who donated a stem cell graft to a child with acute myeloid leukemia. For the CDR3, the DNA is TGCAGCGTTGTGCGAGGGAACACTGAAGCTTTCTTT. Translating it yields CSVVRGNTEAFF.